This entry lists 2 T cell receptor beta chains sequenced from one sample in a study of lung T cells in sarcoidosis with Löfgren's syndrome. TCRdb reprocessed the reads via MiXCR and lists one record per CDR3 protein. This table has tens of thousands of distinct CDR3 sequences, over 20% appearing once. The sample taken for sequencing was CD4+ T cells from PBMCs. The source of these receptors is a human donor with sarcoidosis (Löfgren's syndrome or another form), or a control subject (not recorded which).

This clonotype was recorded at least ten times. The gene calls are TRBV20-1 and TRBJ2-7, with 8 bases aligning to TRBD2. Unmatched junction bases numbered 5, after V lost 0 bases and J lost 1 base. Germline V gene data show CDR1 as DFQATT and CDR2 as SNEGSKA (reference sequence). The CDR3 length is 15 residues. The CDR3 spells CSARDHSGTSYEQYF. In nucleotides, the CDR3 is TGCAGTGCTAGAGATCATAGCGGGACATCCTACGAGCAGTACTTC.

This clonotype occurred many times. The V gene is TRBV28, the J gene TRBJ2-4, with D perhaps matching TRBD1 (6 bases). There are 14 residues in the CDR3. In germline, CDR1 is MDHEN, CDR2 SYDVKM. V lost 6 bases and J lost 2, with 11 bases in between. The CDR3 loop is CASSSGTPKNIQYF. CDR3 bases: TGTGCCAGCAGCTCCGGGACACCCAAAAACATTCAGTACTTC. The whole variable domain, remainder taken from reference TRBV28 and TRBJ2-4, is DVKVTQSSRYLVKRTGEKVFLECVQDMDHENMFWYRQDPGLGLRLIYFSYDVKMKEKGDIPEGYSVSREKKERFSLILESASTNQTSMYLCASSSGTPKNIQYFGAGTRLSVL.